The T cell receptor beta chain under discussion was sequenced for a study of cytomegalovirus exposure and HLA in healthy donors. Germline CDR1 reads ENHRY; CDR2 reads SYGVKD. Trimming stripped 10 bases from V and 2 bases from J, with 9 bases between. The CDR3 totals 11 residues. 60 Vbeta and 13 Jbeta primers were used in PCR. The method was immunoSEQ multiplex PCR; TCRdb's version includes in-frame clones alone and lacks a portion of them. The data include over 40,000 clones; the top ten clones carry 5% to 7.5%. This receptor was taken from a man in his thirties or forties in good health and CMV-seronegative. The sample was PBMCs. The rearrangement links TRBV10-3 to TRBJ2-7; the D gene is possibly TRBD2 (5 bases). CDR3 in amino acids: CANTGAYEQYF. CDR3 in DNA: TGTGCCAACACCGGGGCCTACGAGCAGTACTTC.